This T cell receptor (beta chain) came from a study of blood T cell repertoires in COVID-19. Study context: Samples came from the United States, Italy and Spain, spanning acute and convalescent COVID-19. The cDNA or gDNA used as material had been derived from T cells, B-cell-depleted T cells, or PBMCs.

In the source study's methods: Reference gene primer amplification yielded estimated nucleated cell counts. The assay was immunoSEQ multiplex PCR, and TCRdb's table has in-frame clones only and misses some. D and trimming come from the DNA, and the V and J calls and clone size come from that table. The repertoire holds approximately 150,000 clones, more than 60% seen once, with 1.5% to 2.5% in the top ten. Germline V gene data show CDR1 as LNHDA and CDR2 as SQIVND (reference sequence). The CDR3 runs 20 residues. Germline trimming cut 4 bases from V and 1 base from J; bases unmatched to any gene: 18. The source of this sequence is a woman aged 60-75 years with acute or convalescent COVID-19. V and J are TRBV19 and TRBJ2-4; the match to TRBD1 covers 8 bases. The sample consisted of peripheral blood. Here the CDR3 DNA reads TGTGCCAGTAGTAATCTCGGACAGGGTGTACTCGGGTCGGCCAAAAACATTCAGTACTTC. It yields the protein CASSNLGQGVLGSAKNIQYF. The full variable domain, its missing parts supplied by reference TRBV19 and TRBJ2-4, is DGGITQSPKYLFRKEGQNVTLSCEQNLNHDAMYWYRQDPGQGLRLIYYSQIVNDFQKGDIAEGYSVSREKKESFPLTVTSAQKNPTAFYLCASSNLGQGVLGSAKNIQYFGAGTRLSVL.